One T cell receptor beta chain is described in this entry. No antigen is known for it. This CDR3 has 16 amino acids. Germline loops: CDR1 ENHRY, CDR2 SYGVKD. Trimming took 0 bases from V and 4 from J, leaving 13 bases between them. The entry originates in a study of T cell responses to AZD1222 COVID-19 vaccine. Study context: Timing groups of about 4 and about 12 weeks for second doses were pooled.

TCRdb's table, derived via immunoSEQ multiplex PCR, lists solely in-frame clones and lacks some. The sample carries about 94,000 clones, over 75% recorded once. Study observations and caveats: Donors were chiefly white British, with a greater number of females, and clonal diversity was perhaps underestimated.

The clonotype comes from an adult in good health. Sample: peripheral blood, taken on day 0 of AZD1222 vaccination. V is TRBV10-3 and J is TRBJ1-5; D is unclear. The CDR3 here is CAISESPRAENQPQHF. Here the CDR3 DNA reads TGTGCCATCAGTGAGTCCCCTCGGGCCGAAAATCAGCCCCAGCATTTT.